This T cell receptor (beta chain) was observed in a study of siplizumab effects on memory and regulatory T cells. Study results and caveats: Naive T cells looked more diverse than memory cells, and they looked like major contributors to the alloresponse.

By share, this clone counts as medium-sized. Its antigen is not identified. Researchers maintained the mixed lymphocyte reaction cells in coculture at 37°C for five to six days. Clones were sequenced by immunoSEQ multiplex PCR, and TCRdb holds only the in-frame ones, with some missing. The sample has about 13,000 clones, roughly 43% seen once. The receptor comes from a human donor in good health; the cells came from an allogeneic mixed lymphocyte reaction. The sample consisted of CFSE-low (dividing) CD8+ T cells sorted from an allogeneic mixed lymphocyte reaction.

This CDR3 is CASSVGGQGAREAFF. In DNA, the CDR3 is TGTGCCAGCAGCGTAGGGGGACAGGGGGCCCGTGAAGCTTTCTTT. The V call is TRBV9, the J call TRBJ1-1; TRBD1 aligns across 12 bases. V shed 0 bases, J shed 7 bases, and the junction held 4 bases outside the gene matches. Germline CDR1 SGDLS, CDR2 YYNGEE. The CDR3 loop spans 15 amino acids.